This T cell receptor (beta chain) was identified in a study of CD8+ T cells in alopecia areata. CD4, CD8alpha, NKG2D, NKG2ACE and other markers were used to sort pooled cutaneous lymph node cells. This clone was observed a few times. Its target is not known. These gene names are mouse names. Read sequence stops 4 residues before the CDR3 end, and the germline J gene provides the missing end. The sample holds other DNA sequences that translate to the same CDR3. Isolated RNA was reverse transcribed into cDNA used as the sequencing template. The method was immunoSEQ multiplex PCR; TCRdb's version includes in-frame clones alone and lacks a portion of them. Observed in the sample are over 250,000 clones, none of them singletons. Germline CDR1 reads FNHDT; CDR2 reads SITEND (reference sequence). CDR3 length: 13 amino acids. Trimming at V came to 6 bases and at J to 3 bases, leaving 3 bases not matched to a gene.

Whole-study findings and limits: Affected scalp, especially in alopecia totalis/universalis, had a higher clonality than normal scalp did. Among patients, TCR sharing was less clear than in mice, a difference possibly due in part to HLA diversity in the patient population.

This TCR came from a C3H/HeJ mouse with alopecia areata. MHC haplotype: H2-k. This chain connects TRBV19 to TRBJ2-7; TRBD2 matches at 10 bases. Input material: CD4+ T cells sorted from a lymph node. This CDR3 reads CASTRTGGYEQYF. The CDR3 bases that were read are TGTGCCAGCACCCGGACTGGGGGCTAT.